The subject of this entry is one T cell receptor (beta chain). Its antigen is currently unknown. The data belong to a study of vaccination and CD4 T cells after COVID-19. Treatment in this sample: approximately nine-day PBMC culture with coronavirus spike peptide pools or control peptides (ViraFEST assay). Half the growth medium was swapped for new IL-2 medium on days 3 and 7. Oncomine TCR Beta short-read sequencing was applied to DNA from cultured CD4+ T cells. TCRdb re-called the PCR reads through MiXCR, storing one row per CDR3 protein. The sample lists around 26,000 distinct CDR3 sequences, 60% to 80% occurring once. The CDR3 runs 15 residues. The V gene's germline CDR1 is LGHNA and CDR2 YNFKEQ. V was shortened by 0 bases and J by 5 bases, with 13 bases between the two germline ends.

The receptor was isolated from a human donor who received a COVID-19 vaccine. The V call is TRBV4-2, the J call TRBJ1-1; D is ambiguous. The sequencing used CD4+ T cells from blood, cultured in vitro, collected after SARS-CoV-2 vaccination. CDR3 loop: CASSQEWARDTEAFF. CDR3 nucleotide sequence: TGTGCCAGCAGCCAAGAGTGGGCACGGGATACTGAAGCTTTCTTT.